Presented here are 24 T cell receptor beta chains from one specimen sequenced in a study of breast tumors, draining lymph nodes, adjacent tissues. The lymph nodes were axillary draining lymph nodes from breast cancer patients. TCRdb recomputed calls from the multiplex PCR reads with MiXCR, one row per CDR3 protein. This table holds around 130,000 distinct CDR3 sequences, just under 20% found once. Sample: axillary lymph node tissue. The receptors derive from a female donor with breast cancer. Some clones in this sample may be carry-over from other donors' samples.

There are many counts of this clonotype. The chain has TRBV5-4 and TRBJ1-2; 9 nucleotides match TRBD1. This CDR3 has 14 residues. The V segment lost 3 bases and the J segment 4 bases; nucleotides outside the gene matches: 4. The germline CDR1 and CDR2 sequences are SGHNT and YYREEE (reference sequence). CDR3 amino acids: CASSSKTGGYGYTF. As DNA, the CDR3 is TGTGCCAGCAGCTCCAAGACAGGGGGCTATGGCTACACCTTC. Drawing the rest from reference TRBV5-4 and TRBJ1-2, the complete variable domain is ETGVTQSPTHLIKTRGQQVTLRCSSQSGHNTVSWYQQALGQGPQFIFQYYREEENGRGNFPPRFSGLQFPNYSSELNVNALELDDSALYLCASSSKTGGYGYTFGSGTRLTVV.

The table lists this clonotype with many counts. The chain carries TRBV7-9 and TRBJ1-4; no reliable D call. CDR1 is SEHNR, CDR2 FQNEAQ, per germline (reference sequence). The length of the CDR3 is 15 residues. V was shortened by 0 bases and J by 2 bases, with 7 bases between the two germline ends. CDR3 DNA: TGTGCCAGCAGCTTAGCGAGGGAGACTAATGAAAAACTGTTTTTT. Translation gives CASSLARETNEKLFF.

This clonotype was observed many times. V gene TRBV7-9 combines with J gene TRBJ2-2; the D is unclear. CDR3 length: 14 residues. Per the germline V gene, CDR1 is SEHNR and CDR2 is FQNEAQ (reference sequence). Trimming cost V 1 base and J 3 bases, with 6 bases left between them. The CDR3 protein is CASSLGGYTGELFF. For the CDR3, the DNA is TGTGCCAGCAGCTTAGGGGGTTACACCGGGGAGCTGTTTTTT.

Details on this clonotype: A much bigger clone sits one base away, suggesting this may be a read error. Because it lacks the conserved phenylalanine or tryptophan at the end, this CDR3 is likely a read error. V usage is TRBV19 and J usage is TRBJ2-5; TRBD2 matches at 11 bases. V was clipped by 0 bases and J by 2 bases; unmatched bases: 2. This CDR3 has 16 residues. Germline V gene lookup returns CDR1 LNHDA and CDR2 SQIVND (reference sequence). Here the CDR3 reads CASSIDTSGSQETQYL. For the CDR3, the DNA is TGTGCCAGTAGTATAGATACTAGCGGGAGTCAAGAGACCCAGTACCTC.

This clonotype was seen only a few times. J is TRBJ1-1 and V is TRBV7-9; D gene uncertain. Germline-derived CDR1 and CDR2 are SEHNR and FQNEAQ (reference sequence). The germline V and J ends were trimmed by 2 bases and 10 bases, with 17 bases remaining between them. The CDR3 contains 14 residues. The CDR3 loop is CASSLSRDLVGAFF. CDR3 DNA sequence: TGTGCCAGCAGCTTAAGTAGGGATCTGGTCGGAGCTTTCTTT. Full variable domain (rest looked up from reference TRBV7-9 and TRBJ1-1): DTGVSQNPRHKITKRGQNVTFRCDPISEHNRLYWYRQTLGQGPEFLTYFQNEAQLEKSRLLSDRFSAERPKGSFSTLEIQRTEQGDSAMYLCASSLSRDLVGAFFGQGTRLTVV.

There are many counts of this clonotype. The chain carries TRBV20-1 and TRBJ2-7; D not resolved. The CDR3 loop spans 13 amino acids. Germline V CDR1 and CDR2: DFQATT, SNEGSKA (reference sequence). The V and J ends lost 4 bases and 2 bases respectively, with 12 bases between them. This chain's CDR3 is CSATYRPPYEQYF. The CDR3 nucleotides are TGCAGTGCTACATATAGGCCCCCCTACGAGCAGTACTTC.

This clonotype was recorded a few times. A junction boundary mismatches the germline segment, possibly from a read error. The chain uses TRBV5-1 and TRBJ1-1, with 8 bases lining up with TRBD1. The CDR3 totals 13 residues. From germline, CDR1 is SGHRS and CDR2 YFSETQ. The CDR3 region has the DNA TGTGCCAGCAGCTTTACAGGGGGCACTGAAGCTTTCTTT. It yields the protein CASSFTGGTEAFF. Variable domain in full (rest from reference TRBV5-1 and TRBJ1-1): KAGVTQTPRYLIKTRGQQVTLSCSPISGHRSVSWYQQTPGQGLQFLFEYFSETQRNKGNFPGRFSGRQFSNSRSEMNVSTLELGDSALYLCASSFTGGTEAFFGQGTRLTVV.

The table lists this clonotype with many counts. The V and J genes are TRBV12-3 or TRBV12-4 and TRBJ2-1; 10 bases fit TRBD1. With 0 bases clipped from V and 8 bases from J, the junction kept 4 bases outside the gene matches. The CDR3 is 15 amino acids. CDR3 sequence reads: CASSLAGTGDDEQFF. The DNA of the CDR3 is TGTGCCAGCAGTTTAGCCGGGACAGGGGACGATGAGCAGTTCTTC.

This clonotype was picked up many times. The CDR3 is CASSYGDRVNTDTQYF. The CDR3 nucleotides read TGTGCCAGCAGTTATGGGGACAGGGTGAACACAGATACGCAGTATTTT. The rearrangement uses TRBV6-5 and TRBJ2-3, with 9 positions matching TRBD1. Trimming cost V 3 bases and J 2 bases; bases outside gene matches: 6. The CDR3 has 16 residues. Germline loops: CDR1 MNHEY, CDR2 SVGAGI.

At least ten counts were recorded for this clonotype. The chain has TRBV4-1 and TRBJ2-7; D remains ambiguous. The V gene lost 3 bases and the J gene lost 5 bases, with 5 bases spanning the gap. Germline values: CDR1 MGHRA, CDR2 YSYEKL. The CDR3 runs 11 residues. The CDR3 loop reads CASSQRDEQYF. CDR3 in DNA: TGCGCCAGCAGCCAGAGAGACGAGCAGTACTTC.

A word on this clonotype: This may be a read error, as it is one base from a much larger clone. A read error is likely, as this CDR3 ends without the conserved phenylalanine or tryptophan. The chain has TRBV3-1 and TRBJ2-5; D call uncertain. The CDR3 spans 11 residues. V was shortened by 4 bases and J by 3 bases, with 3 bases between the two germline ends. Germline lookup yields CDR1 LGHDT and CDR2 YNNKEL (reference sequence). The CDR3 nucleotides are TGTGCCAGCAGCCGAAAAGAGACCCAGTACGTC. It is translated as CASSRKETQYV.

This clonotype came up many times. The V and J genes are TRBV12-3 or TRBV12-4 and TRBJ1-5; TRBD1 agrees at 10 bases. The CDR3 is 16 amino acids. The J segment lost 6 bases and the V segment lost 4 bases, leaving 9 bases of the junction unmatched. The CDR3 coding sequence is TGTGCCAGCAGTTCGGACCGGGACAGGGGTTCTCAGCCCCAGCATTTT. Protein sequence: CASSSDRDRGSQPQHF.

About this clonotype itself: A much larger clone differs from this one at a single base, so this may be a read error. The chain is built from TRBV3-1 and TRBJ2-7; D unclear. CDR3 length: 15 residues. The germline V gene encodes CDR1 LGHDT and CDR2 YNNKEL (reference sequence). CDR3 DNA: TGTGCCAACAGCCAAGATCAAGGCAGTCTTTACGAGCAGTACTTC. Translating gives CANSQDQGSLYEQYF.

This clonotype came up many times. The CDR3 region is CASSVRDRGNTIYF. The DNA of the CDR3 is TGTGCCAGCAGCGTCCGGGACCGAGGAAACACCATATATTTT. The V and J genes are TRBV5-8 and TRBJ1-3; TRBD1 is a possible D gene (5 bases). Germline values: CDR1 SGHTS, CDR2 YDEGEE. Trimming removed 4 bases from V and 4 bases from J, with 12 bases in between. The length of the CDR3 is 14 residues.

The sample holds many counts of this clonotype. The chain joins TRBV20-1 to TRBJ2-7; TRBD2 is a possible D gene (6 bases). The CDR3 is 13 amino acids. V dropped 3 bases and J dropped 3 bases, with 12 bases sitting between them. Germline CDR1 and CDR2: DFQATT and SNEGSKA (reference sequence). The CDR3 loop reads CSASAGGIYEQYF. The CDR3 DNA is TGCAGTGCTAGTGCCGGGGGAATCTACGAGCAGTACTTC.

This clonotype was found many times. This sequence joins TRBV7-8 and TRBJ2-3, with D unresolved. V gave up 1 base and J gave up 4 bases, with 3 bases separating them. This CDR3 comprises 12 residues. Germline V gene sequence: CDR1 SGHVS, CDR2 FQNEAQ. The CDR3 region is CASSLGPDTQYF. CDR3 sequence (DNA): TGTGCCAGCAGCTTAGGCCCAGATACGCAGTATTTT.

V gene TRBV19 combines with J gene TRBJ1-1; 11 bases align to TRBD1. The germline V gene encodes CDR1 LNHDA and CDR2 SQIVND (reference sequence). The CDR3 loop spans 12 amino acids. V trimming: 9 bases; J trimming: 11 bases; junction bases outside the gene matches: 8. CDR3 DNA sequence: TGTGCCAGCTCCGGGACAGGGGGTTTTGCTTTCTTT. It specifies CASSGTGGFAFF.

This clonotype has a single count. J is TRBJ1-2 and V is TRBV2; 10 bases fit TRBD1. Germline V gene sequence: CDR1 SNHLY, CDR2 FYNNEI. V shed 8 bases and J 5 bases; nucleotides not matched to a gene: 8. The CDR3 spans 14 residues. The CDR3 coding sequence is TGTGCCAGCGGTCGACAGGGGGCCCTTTATGGCTACACCTTC. Translation gives CASGRQGALYGYTF.

This clonotype was detected ten times or more. This sequence joins TRBV11-2 and TRBJ2-5; TRBD1 might be the D (5 bases). Trimming took off 2 bases at V and 0 bases at J, with 10 bases between the two ends. Germline assignment: CDR1 SGHAT and CDR2 FQNNGV. This CDR3 is built from 15 residues. The CDR3 bases are TGTGCCAGCAGCTTATTGTTGACAGACCAAGAGACCCAGTACTTC. Translating it yields CASSLLLTDQETQYF. The full variable domain, its missing parts supplied by reference TRBV11-2 and TRBJ2-5, is EAGVAQSPRYKIIEKRQSVAFWCNPISGHATLYWYQQILGQGPKLLIQFQNNGVVDDSQLPKDRFSAERLKGVDSTLKIQPAKLEDSAVYLCASSLLLTDQETQYFGPGTRLLVL.

This clonotype appeared a few times. The chain recombines TRBV7-6 with TRBJ1-4; a weak D match, TRBD1 (5 bases). V was shortened by 5 bases and J by 4 bases, with 17 bases between the two germline ends. Germline lookup yields CDR1 SGHVS and CDR2 FNYEAQ. The CDR3 covers 16 residues. The CDR3 coding sequence is TGTGCCAGCAGCCTCCGCGGAGGGACGGTTAATGAAAAACTGTTTTTT. Amino acid sequence: CASSLRGGTVNEKLFF.

This clonotype was seen ten or more times. V is TRBV29-1 and J is TRBJ2-1, with a weak D call TRBD1 (7 bases). V was cut by 4 bases and J by 6 bases, with 10 bases left in between. Germline CDR1 and CDR2: SQVTM and ANQGSEA. This CDR3 region has 12 residues. CDR3 DNA: TGCAGCGTTGGACAGGGACTCAATGAGCAGTTCTTC. It translates to CSVGQGLNEQFF.

This clonotype was recorded at least ten times. V and J are TRBV7-8 and TRBJ2-5; D is ambiguous. Between the trimmed V and J ends, which lost 1 base and 5 bases, there was a span of 2 bases. The CDR3 consists of 11 residues. In germline, CDR1 is SGHVS, CDR2 FQNEAQ. CDR3 in DNA: TGTGCCAGCAGCTTAGTCGAGACCCAGTACTTC. Amino acids: CASSLVETQYF.

The sample holds many counts of this clonotype. The rearrangement links TRBV7-9 to TRBJ2-5, with 7 nucleotides matching TRBD1. With V trimmed by 3 bases and J by 5 bases, 9 bases remained unmatched. This CDR3 spans 15 amino acids. From germline, CDR1 is SEHNR and CDR2 FQNEAQ (reference sequence). This CDR3 is CASSFPGTGEETQYF. Written as DNA, the CDR3 is TGTGCCAGCAGCTTCCCCGGTACAGGGGAGGAGACCCAGTACTTC. Complete variable domain (other parts from reference TRBV7-9 and TRBJ2-5): DTGVSQNPRHKITKRGQNVTFRCDPISEHNRLYWYRQTLGQGPEFLTYFQNEAQLEKSRLLSDRFSAERPKGSFSTLEIQRTEQGDSAMYLCASSFPGTGEETQYFGPGTRLLVL.

Turning to this clonotype: This may be a read error: a much more frequent sequence differs by one nucleotide. V usage is TRBV19 and J usage is TRBJ1-3; TRBD1 agrees at 9 bases. The CDR3 is made up of 17 amino acids. The germline V gene has CDR1 LNHDA and CDR2 SQIVND (reference sequence). CDR3 residues: CASSPRQGVNSGNTLYF. The CDR3 DNA sequence: TGTGCCAGTAGTCCCAGACAGGGGGTGAACTCTGGAAACACCCTATATTTT.